This T cell receptor beta chain was retrieved from a study of CXCR3-negative and CXCR3-positive naive CD8 T cells. Whole-study context: Per-library TRB read counts averaged about 1.5 +/- 0.3 million, adding up to some 130 million in total. General study points: Both naive subsets carried similar amounts of surface CD5, so TCR strength was inferred from TRB CDR3 properties. Naive cells positive for CXCR3 carried more hydrophobic TRB CDR3s than CXCR3-negative ones.

Worth noting for this clonotype: The target antigen is unknown.

The sorting of each CD8+ T cell subset was done in triplicate, at some 270,000 cells each. Preparation of TRB cDNA libraries relied on 5' RACE carrying UMI labels. From the 5' RACE reads, TCRdb lists one entry per CDR3 protein and no DNA. Its listing shows around 160,000 distinct CDR3 sequences. This CDR3 region has 13 residues. The chain joins TRBV12-3 or TRBV12-4 to TRBJ1-2. The TCR was taken from a human donor in good health. Some clones in this sample may be carry-over from other donors' samples. Specimen: naive CXCR3+ CD8+ T cells from blood. As for subset: CD45RO-CCR7+CD27+CD95- naive CD8+ T cells expressing CXCR3 (TNR3+). The CDR3 loop is CASSHGVVDGYTF.